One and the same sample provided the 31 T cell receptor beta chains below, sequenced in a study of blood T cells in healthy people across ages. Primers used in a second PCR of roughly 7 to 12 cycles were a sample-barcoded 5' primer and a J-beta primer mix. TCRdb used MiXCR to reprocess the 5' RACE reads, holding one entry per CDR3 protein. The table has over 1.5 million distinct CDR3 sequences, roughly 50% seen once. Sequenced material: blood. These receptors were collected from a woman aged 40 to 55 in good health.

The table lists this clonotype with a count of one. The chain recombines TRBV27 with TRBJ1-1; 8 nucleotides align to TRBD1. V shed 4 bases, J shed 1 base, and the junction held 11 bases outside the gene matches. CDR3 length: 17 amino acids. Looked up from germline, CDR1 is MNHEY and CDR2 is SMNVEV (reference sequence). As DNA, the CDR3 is TGTGCCAGCAGTTCAGGGGACAGGTGGATGGGGAACACTGAAGCTTTCTTT. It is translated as CASSSGDRWMGNTEAFF.

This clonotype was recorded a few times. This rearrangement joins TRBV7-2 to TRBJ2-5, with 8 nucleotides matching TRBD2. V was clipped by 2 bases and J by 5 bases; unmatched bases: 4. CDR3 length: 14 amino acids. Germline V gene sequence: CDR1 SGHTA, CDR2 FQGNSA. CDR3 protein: CASSLQRGLETQYF. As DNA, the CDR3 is TGTGCCAGCAGCTTACAGCGGGGGCTGGAGACCCAGTACTTC.

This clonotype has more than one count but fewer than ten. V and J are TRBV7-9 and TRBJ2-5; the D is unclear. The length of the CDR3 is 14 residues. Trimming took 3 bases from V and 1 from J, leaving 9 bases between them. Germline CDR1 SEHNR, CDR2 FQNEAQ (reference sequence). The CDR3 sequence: CASSFLGPQETQYF. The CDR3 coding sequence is TGTGCCAGCAGCTTTTTAGGACCCCAAGAGACCCAGTACTTC.

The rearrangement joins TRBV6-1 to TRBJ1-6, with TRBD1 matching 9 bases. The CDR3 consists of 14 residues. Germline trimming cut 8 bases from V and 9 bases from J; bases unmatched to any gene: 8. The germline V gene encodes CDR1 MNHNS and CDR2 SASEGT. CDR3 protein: CASGPGTGFSPLHF. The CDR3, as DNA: TGTGCCAGCGGCCCGGGGACAGGGTTTTCACCCCTCCACTTT.

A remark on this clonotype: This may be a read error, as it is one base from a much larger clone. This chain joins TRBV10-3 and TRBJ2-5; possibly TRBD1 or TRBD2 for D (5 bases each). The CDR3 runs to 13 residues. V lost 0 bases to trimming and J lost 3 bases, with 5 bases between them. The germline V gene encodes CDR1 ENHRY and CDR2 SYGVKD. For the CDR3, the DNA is TGTGCCATCAGTGAGTCGGGGGAAGAGACCCAGTACTTC. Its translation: CAISESGEETQYF.

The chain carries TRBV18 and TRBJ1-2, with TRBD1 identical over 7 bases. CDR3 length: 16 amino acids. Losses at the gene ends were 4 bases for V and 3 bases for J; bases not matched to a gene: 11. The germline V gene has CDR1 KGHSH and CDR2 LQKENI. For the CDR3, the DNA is TGTGCCAGCTCACTTTCCCGGGACAGCGATTACTATGGCTACACCTTC. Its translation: CASSLSRDSDYYGYTF.

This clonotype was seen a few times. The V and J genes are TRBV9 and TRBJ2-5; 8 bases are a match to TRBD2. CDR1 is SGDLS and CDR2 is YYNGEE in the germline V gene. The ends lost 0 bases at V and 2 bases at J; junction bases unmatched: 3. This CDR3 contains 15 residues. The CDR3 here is CASSVGGGTQETQYF. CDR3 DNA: TGTGCCAGCAGCGTAGGCGGGGGGACACAAGAGACCCAGTACTTC.

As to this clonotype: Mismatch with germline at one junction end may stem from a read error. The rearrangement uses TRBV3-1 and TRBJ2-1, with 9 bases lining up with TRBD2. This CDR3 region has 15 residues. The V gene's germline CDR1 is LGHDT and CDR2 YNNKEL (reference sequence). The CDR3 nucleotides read TGTCCCAGCAGCCATCTGCGCGGGGGGGCGGGTGAGCAGTTCTTC. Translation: CPSSHLRGGAGEQFF.

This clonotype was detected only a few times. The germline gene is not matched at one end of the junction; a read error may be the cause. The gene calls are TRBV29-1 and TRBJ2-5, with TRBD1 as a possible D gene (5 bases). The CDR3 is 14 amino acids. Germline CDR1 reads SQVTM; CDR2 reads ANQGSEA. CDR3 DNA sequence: TGCGGCGTTGAAGATTCGACAGCACAAGAGACCCAGTACTTC. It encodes CGVEDSTAQETQYF.

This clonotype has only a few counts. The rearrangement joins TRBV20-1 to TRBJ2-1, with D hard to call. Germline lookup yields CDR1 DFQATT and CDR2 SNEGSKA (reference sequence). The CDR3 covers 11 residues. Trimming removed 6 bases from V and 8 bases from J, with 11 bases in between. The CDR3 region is CSATGRDEQFF. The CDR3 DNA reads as TGCAGTGCCACCGGTAGGGATGAGCAGTTCTTC.

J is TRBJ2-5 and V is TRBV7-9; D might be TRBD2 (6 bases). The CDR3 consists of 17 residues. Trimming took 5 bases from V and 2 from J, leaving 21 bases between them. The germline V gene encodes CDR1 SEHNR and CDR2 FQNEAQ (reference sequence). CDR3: CASSDPGLGFIQETQYF. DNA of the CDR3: TGTGCCAGCAGCGACCCGGGACTCGGTTTTATTCAAGAGACCCAGTACTTC.

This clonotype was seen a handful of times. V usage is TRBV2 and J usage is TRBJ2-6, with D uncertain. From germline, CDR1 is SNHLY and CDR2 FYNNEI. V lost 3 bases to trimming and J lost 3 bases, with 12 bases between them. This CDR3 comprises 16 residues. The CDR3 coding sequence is TGTGCCAGCAGTGACAGACCAACTTTTGGGGCCAACGTCCTGACTTTC. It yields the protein CASSDRPTFGANVLTF.

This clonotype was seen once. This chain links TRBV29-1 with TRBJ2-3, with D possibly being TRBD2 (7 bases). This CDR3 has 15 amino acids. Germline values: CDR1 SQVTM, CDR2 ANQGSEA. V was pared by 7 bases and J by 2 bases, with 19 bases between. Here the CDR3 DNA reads TGCAGCGGGAAGAAGGGGGGGACCTCCACAGATACGCAGTATTTT. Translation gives CSGKKGGTSTDTQYF.

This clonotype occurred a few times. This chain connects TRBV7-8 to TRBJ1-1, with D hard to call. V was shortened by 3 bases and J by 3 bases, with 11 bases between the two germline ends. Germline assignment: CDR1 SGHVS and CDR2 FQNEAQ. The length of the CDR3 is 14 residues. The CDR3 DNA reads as TGTGCCAGCAGCTTCTTTGACGGAGACACTGAAGCTTTCTTT. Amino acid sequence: CASSFFDGDTEAFF.

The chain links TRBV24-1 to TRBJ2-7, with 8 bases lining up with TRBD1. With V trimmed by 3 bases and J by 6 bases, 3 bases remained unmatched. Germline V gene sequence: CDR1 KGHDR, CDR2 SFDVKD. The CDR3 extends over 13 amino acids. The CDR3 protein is CATSDGGTGEQYF. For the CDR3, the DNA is TGTGCCACCAGTGATGGAGGGACAGGCGAGCAGTACTTC.

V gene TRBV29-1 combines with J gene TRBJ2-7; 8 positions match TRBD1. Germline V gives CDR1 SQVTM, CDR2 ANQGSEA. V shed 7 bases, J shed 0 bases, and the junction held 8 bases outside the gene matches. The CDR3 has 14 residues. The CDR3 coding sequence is TGCAGCGCAGGGGACAGGCCGAGCTCCTACGAGCAGTACTTC. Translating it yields CSAGDRPSSYEQYF.

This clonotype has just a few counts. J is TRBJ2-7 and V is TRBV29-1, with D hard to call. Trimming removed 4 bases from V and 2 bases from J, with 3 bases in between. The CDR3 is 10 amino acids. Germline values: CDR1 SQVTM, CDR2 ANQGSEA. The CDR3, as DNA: TGCAGCGTTGGTCCCTACGAGCAGTACTTC. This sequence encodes CSVGPYEQYF.

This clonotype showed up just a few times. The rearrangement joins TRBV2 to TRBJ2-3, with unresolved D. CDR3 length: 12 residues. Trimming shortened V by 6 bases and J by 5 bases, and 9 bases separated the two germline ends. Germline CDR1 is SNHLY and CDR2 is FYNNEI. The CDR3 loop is CASRKALDTQYF. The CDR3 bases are TGTGCCAGCAGAAAGGCCCTAGATACGCAGTATTTT.

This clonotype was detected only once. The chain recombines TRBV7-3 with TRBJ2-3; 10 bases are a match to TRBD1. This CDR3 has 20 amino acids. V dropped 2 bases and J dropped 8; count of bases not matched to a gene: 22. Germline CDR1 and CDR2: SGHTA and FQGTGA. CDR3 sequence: CASSLGRQGAKNAHFATQYF. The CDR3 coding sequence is TGTGCCAGCAGCTTAGGGAGACAGGGGGCCAAAAATGCCCATTTTGCTACGCAGTATTTT.

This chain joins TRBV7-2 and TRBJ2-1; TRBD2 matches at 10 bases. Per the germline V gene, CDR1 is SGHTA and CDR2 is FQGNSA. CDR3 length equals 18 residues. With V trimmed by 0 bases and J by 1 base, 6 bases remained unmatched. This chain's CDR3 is CASSLAASGGGSYNEQFF. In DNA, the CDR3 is TGTGCCAGCAGCTTAGCGGCTAGCGGGGGAGGTTCCTACAATGAGCAGTTCTTC.

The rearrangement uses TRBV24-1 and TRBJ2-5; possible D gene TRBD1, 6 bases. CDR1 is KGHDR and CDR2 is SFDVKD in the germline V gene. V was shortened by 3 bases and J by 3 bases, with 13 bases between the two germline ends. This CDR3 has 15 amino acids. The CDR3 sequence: CATSDPTGPKETQYF. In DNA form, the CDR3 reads TGTGCCACCAGTGATCCTACAGGGCCCAAAGAGACCCAGTACTTC.

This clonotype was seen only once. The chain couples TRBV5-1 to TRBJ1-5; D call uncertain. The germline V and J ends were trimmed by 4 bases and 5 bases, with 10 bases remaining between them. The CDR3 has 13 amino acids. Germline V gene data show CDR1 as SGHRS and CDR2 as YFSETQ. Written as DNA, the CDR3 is TGCGCCAGCAGCGACTCAGTTGATCAGCCCCAGCATTTT. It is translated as CASSDSVDQPQHF.

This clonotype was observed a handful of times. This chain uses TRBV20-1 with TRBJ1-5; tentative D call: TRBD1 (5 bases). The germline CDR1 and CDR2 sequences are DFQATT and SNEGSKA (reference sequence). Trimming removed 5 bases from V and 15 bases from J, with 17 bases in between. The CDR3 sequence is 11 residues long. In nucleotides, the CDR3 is TGCAGTGCTGCTTCGCCAGGGAGAAGGCATTTT. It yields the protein CSAASPGRRHF.

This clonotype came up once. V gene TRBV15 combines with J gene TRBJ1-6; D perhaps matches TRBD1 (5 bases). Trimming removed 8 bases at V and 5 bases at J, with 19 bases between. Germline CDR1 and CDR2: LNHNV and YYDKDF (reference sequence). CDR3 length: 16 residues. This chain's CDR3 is CATGGRDRIDNSPLHF. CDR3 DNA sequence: TGTGCCACCGGCGGTAGGGACCGAATCGATAATTCACCCCTCCACTTT.

The CDR3 protein is CASSWGRTVYGGYTF. The CDR3 region has the DNA TGTGCCAGCAGTTGGGGACGGACAGTCTATGGTGGCTACACCTTC. The chain uses TRBV6-5 and TRBJ1-2, with TRBD1 as a possible D gene (6 bases). V was trimmed by 4 bases and J by 7 bases, leaving 19 bases between them. This CDR3 comprises 15 residues. The germline V gene has CDR1 MNHEY and CDR2 SVGAGI.

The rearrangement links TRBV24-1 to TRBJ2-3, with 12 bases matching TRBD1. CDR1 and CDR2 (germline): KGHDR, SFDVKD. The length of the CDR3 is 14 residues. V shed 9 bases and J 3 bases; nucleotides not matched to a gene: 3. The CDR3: CATGTGGRTDTQYF. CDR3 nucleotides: TGTGCCACCGGGACAGGGGGCAGGACAGATACGCAGTATTTT.

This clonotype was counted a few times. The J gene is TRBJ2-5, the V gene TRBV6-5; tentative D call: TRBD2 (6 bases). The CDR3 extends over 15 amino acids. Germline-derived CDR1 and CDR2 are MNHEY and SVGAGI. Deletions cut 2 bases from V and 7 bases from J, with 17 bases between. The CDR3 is CASSYGAGTSRTQYF. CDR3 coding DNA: TGTGCCAGCAGTTACGGGGCGGGGACGAGCAGGACCCAGTACTTC.

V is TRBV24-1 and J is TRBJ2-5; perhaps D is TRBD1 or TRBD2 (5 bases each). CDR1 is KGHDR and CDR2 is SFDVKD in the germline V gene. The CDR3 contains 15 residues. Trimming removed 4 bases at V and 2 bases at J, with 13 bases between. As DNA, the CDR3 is TGTGCCACCAGTGAGGCCGGGACGGGTCAAGAGACCCAGTACTTC. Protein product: CATSEAGTGQETQYF.

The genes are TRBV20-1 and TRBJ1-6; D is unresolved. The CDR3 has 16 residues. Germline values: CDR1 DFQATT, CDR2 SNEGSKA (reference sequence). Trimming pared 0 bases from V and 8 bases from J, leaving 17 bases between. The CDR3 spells CSARDINKGSDSPLHF. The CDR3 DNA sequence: TGCAGTGCTAGAGATATTAATAAAGGGTCGGATTCACCCCTCCACTTT.

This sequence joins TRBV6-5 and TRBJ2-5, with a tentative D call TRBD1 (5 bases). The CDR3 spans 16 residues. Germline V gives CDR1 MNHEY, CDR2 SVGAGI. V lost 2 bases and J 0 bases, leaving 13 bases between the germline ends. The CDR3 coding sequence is TGTGCCAGCAGTTACACCTTTGACAGTTACCAAGAGACCCAGTACTTC. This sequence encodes CASSYTFDSYQETQYF.

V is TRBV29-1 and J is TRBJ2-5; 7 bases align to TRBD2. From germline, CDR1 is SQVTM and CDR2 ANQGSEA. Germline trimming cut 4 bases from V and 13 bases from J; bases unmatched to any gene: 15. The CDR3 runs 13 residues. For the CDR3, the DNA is TGCAGCGTTGGTTGGGGAGGGTCCTACGAGCGGTACTTC. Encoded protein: CSVGWGGSYERYF.